These 14 T cell receptor beta chains originate from one sample sequenced in a study of cytomegalovirus exposure and HLA in healthy donors. Sequencing used immunoSEQ multiplex PCR; TCRdb keeps in-frame clones, though not all of them. The sample has approximately 100,000 clones, roughly 92% seen once; the top ten hold around 1.1%. The sample comprised PBMCs. These receptors originate from a woman aged 25 to 39 in good health and CMV-seropositive.

The rearrangement joins TRBV5-1 to TRBJ2-5; TRBD2 aligns across 10 bases. Trimming removed 4 bases from V and 5 bases from J; junction bases left unmatched: 2. CDR1 and CDR2 from the germline V gene are SGHRS and YFSETQ. The CDR3 extends over 13 amino acids. The CDR3 sequence is CASSPGLAETQYF. In DNA, the CDR3 is TGCGCCAGCAGCCCGGGACTAGCGGAGACCCAGTACTTC.

As DNA, the CDR3 is TGCGCCAGCAGCCCCATTCTACTCGGGAACACCGGGGAGCTGTTTTTT. This codes for CASSPILLGNTGELFF. The V call is TRBV5-1, the J call TRBJ2-2; no clear D gene. Trimming pared 4 bases from V and 1 base from J, leaving 14 bases between. CDR3 length equals 16 residues. In germline, CDR1 is SGHRS, CDR2 YFSETQ.

The chain is built from TRBV6-5 and TRBJ2-2, with D tentatively TRBD1 (6 bases). Per the germline V gene, CDR1 is MNHEY and CDR2 is SVGAGI. V shed 5 bases and J shed 0 bases, with 10 bases lying between them. The CDR3 extends over 15 amino acids. In DNA form, the CDR3 reads TGTGCCAGCAGTAAGGGACACACGAACACCGGGGAGCTGTTTTTT. As protein: CASSKGHTNTGELFF.

The rearrangement joins TRBV5-1 to TRBJ2-1; 12 positions match TRBD2. Germline trimming cut 6 bases from V and 6 bases from J; bases unmatched to any gene: 10. This CDR3 is built from 16 residues. Germline values: CDR1 SGHRS, CDR2 YFSETQ. CDR3 DNA sequence: TGCGCCAGCAACTCAGCTAGCGGGAGGGGAATCAATGAGCAGTTCTTC. This encodes CASNSASGRGINEQFF.

The V and J genes are TRBV9 and TRBJ2-6; a weak D match, TRBD1 (6 bases). Germline V lookup: CDR1 SGDLS, CDR2 YYNGEE. The V end was cut by 0 bases, the J end by 0 bases, with 22 bases between. This CDR3 has 21 residues. CDR3 residues: CASSVANKGPGEHSGANVLTF. CDR3 nucleotide sequence: TGTGCCAGCAGCGTAGCCAACAAAGGCCCAGGGGAACACTCTGGGGCCAACGTCCTGACTTTC.

This sequence joins TRBV5-1 and TRBJ2-3; TRBD2 is a possible D gene (5 bases). The germline CDR1 and CDR2 sequences are SGHRS and YFSETQ. The V gene lost 0 bases and the J gene lost 6 bases, with 8 bases spanning the gap. CDR3 size: 13 residues. DNA for the CDR3: TGCGCCAGCAGCTTGGGGACTGAGGATACGCAGTATTTT. This codes for CASSLGTEDTQYF.

Here the CDR3 reads CASRRDRVRDWASVNEQFF. The CDR3 DNA reads as TGTGCCAGCAGGAGGGACAGGGTGCGCGATTGGGCCTCGGTCAATGAGCAGTTCTTC. The rearrangement links TRBV5-4 to TRBJ2-1; 9 bases are a match to TRBD1. Germline trimming cut 5 bases from V and 6 bases from J; bases unmatched to any gene: 21. In germline, CDR1 is SGHNT, CDR2 YYREEE (reference sequence). The CDR3 extends over 19 amino acids.

The rearrangement links TRBV5-6 to TRBJ2-2; TRBD1 might be the D (5 bases). The germline V and J ends were trimmed by 3 bases and 1 base, with 13 bases remaining between them. This CDR3 region has 16 residues. Germline V CDR1 and CDR2: SGHDT, YYEEEE. Here the CDR3 reads CASSSTLQGNTGELFF. CDR3 sequence (DNA): TGTGCCAGCAGCTCCACTCTTCAGGGGAACACCGGGGAGCTGTTTTTT.

The gene calls are TRBV2 and TRBJ2-2; D remains unclear. V shed 6 bases and J shed 1 base, with 9 bases lying between them. CDR3 length: 14 residues. Germline V gene data show CDR1 as SNHLY and CDR2 as FYNNEI. The CDR3 loop is CASRNRQNTGELFF. As DNA, the CDR3 is TGTGCCAGCAGGAACCGACAGAACACCGGGGAGCTGTTTTTT.

The chain recombines TRBV28 with TRBJ2-7; TRBD1 aligns across 9 bases. Trimming removed 5 bases from V and 4 bases from J; junction bases left unmatched: 9. The germline V gene has CDR1 MDHEN and CDR2 SYDVKM. The CDR3 consists of 15 residues. CDR3 DNA: TGTGCCAGCAGTGACCGGGACAGGGCAATTTACGAGCAGTACTTC. Residues: CASSDRDRAIYEQYF.

This chain joins TRBV6-1 and TRBJ2-7; D possibly corresponds to TRBD1 (5 bases). This CDR3 is 13 amino acids long. CDR1 and CDR2 from the germline V gene are MNHNS and SASEGT. Trimming shortened V by 5 bases and J by 0 bases, and 8 bases separated the two germline ends. CDR3 sequence: CASSRGSSYEQYF. As DNA, the CDR3 is TGTGCCAGCAGTAGGGGTTCCTCCTACGAGCAGTACTTC.

In this sample, this clone turned up once. The chain couples TRBV19 to TRBJ2-7; D perhaps matches TRBD1 (5 bases). Germline values: CDR1 LNHDA, CDR2 SQIVND (reference sequence). The CDR3 runs 13 residues. V was cut by 5 bases and J by 3 bases, with 11 bases left in between. The CDR3 here is CASSEQGDYEQYF. In DNA form, the CDR3 reads TGTGCCAGTAGTGAGCAGGGTGACTACGAGCAGTACTTC. The full variable domain, its missing parts supplied by reference TRBV19 and TRBJ2-7, is DGGITQSPKYLFRKEGQNVTLSCEQNLNHDAMYWYRQDPGQGLRLIYYSQIVNDFQKGDIAEGYSVSREKKESFPLTVTSAQKNPTAFYLCASSEQGDYEQYFGPGTRLTVT.

This sequence joins TRBV25-1 and TRBJ1-3; the D is unclear. V shed 2 bases and J shed 0 bases, with 14 bases lying between them. CDR1 MGHDK and CDR2 SYGVNS come from the germline V gene. This CDR3 is built from 17 residues. The CDR3 DNA is TGTGCCAGCAGTGAACTCGGACTCTCCGCCTCTGGAAACACCATATATTTT. This encodes CASSELGLSASGNTIYF.

The rearrangement links TRBV29-1 to TRBJ2-3; D call uncertain. This CDR3 contains 13 residues. Between the trimmed V and J ends, which lost 6 bases and 2 bases, there was a span of 12 bases. Germline V gene lookup returns CDR1 SQVTM and CDR2 ANQGSEA. This CDR3 reads CSVLVYFTDTQYF. CDR3 nucleotides: TGCAGCGTACTCGTTTATTTCACAGATACGCAGTATTTT.